These 15 T cell receptor beta chains share one sample of origin, sequenced in a study of cytomegalovirus exposure and HLA in healthy donors. Primers included in the PCR were 60 Vbeta and 13 Jbeta primers. Assay: immunoSEQ multiplex PCR; the TCRdb copy retains only in-frame clones and omits some. This table holds approximately 240,000 clones, about 80% found once. The specimen was PBMCs. The receptor source for this set is a woman aged 40-49 years in good health and CMV-seronegative.

This clone was seen more than once but under ten times. The CDR3 sequence: CASSPGANYGYTF. Here the CDR3 DNA reads TGTGCCAGCAGCCCAGGGGCTAACTATGGCTACACCTTC. The V call is TRBV7-9, the J call TRBJ1-2; D perhaps matches TRBD1 (6 bases). Germline V gene data show CDR1 as SEHNR and CDR2 as FQNEAQ (reference sequence). The CDR3 sequence is 13 residues long. Between the trimmed V and J ends, which lost 5 bases and 0 bases, there was a span of 7 bases.

This chain uses TRBV28 with TRBJ1-6; 9 bases fit TRBD1. This CDR3 is 16 amino acids long. Germline-derived CDR1 and CDR2 are MDHEN and SYDVKM. Trimming removed 7 bases from V and 9 bases from J; junction bases left unmatched: 13. The CDR3 DNA is TGTGCCAGCACCACACCTAGGGGACAGGGTGGTTCACCCCTCCACTTT. As protein: CASTTPRGQGGSPLHF.

The V call is TRBV2, the J call TRBJ1-3, with D hard to call. Deletions cut 2 bases from V and 5 bases from J, with 10 bases between. Germline loops: CDR1 SNHLY, CDR2 FYNNEI. The CDR3 contains 14 residues. CDR3 sequence (DNA): TGTGCCAGCAGTGAATCGGGTTTGCGAAACACCATATATTTT. This sequence encodes CASSESGLRNTIYF.

This rearrangement joins TRBV6-5 to TRBJ2-5, with D perhaps TRBD1 (5 bases). The CDR3 runs to 13 residues. The germline V gene encodes CDR1 MNHEY and CDR2 SVGAGI. Trimming took off 0 bases at V and 8 bases at J, with 10 bases between the two ends. CDR3 residues: CASSYSLGVTQYF. CDR3 coding DNA: TGTGCCAGCAGTTACTCGTTAGGGGTAACCCAGTACTTC.

The chain has TRBV9 and TRBJ2-1; the D gene is possibly TRBD2 (6 bases). From germline, CDR1 is SGDLS and CDR2 YYNGEE. The germline V and J ends were trimmed by 4 bases and 2 bases, with 13 bases remaining between them. The CDR3 runs to 15 residues. The CDR3 sequence: CASSPPGLTYNEQFF. The CDR3 region has the DNA TGTGCCAGCAGCCCGCCGGGACTGACCTACAATGAGCAGTTCTTC.

The gene calls are TRBV7-9 and TRBJ1-1; D is perhaps TRBD1 (6 bases). The CDR3 extends over 13 amino acids. Per the germline V gene, CDR1 is SEHNR and CDR2 is FQNEAQ (reference sequence). V was clipped by 11 bases and J by 0 bases, with 13 bases between them. For the CDR3, the DNA is TGTGCCTGCCTAGGGGGACTGAACACTGAAGCTTTCTTT. Translating it yields CACLGGLNTEAFF.

This clone was recorded only once. The germline gene is not matched at one end of the junction; a read error may be the cause. Written as DNA, the CDR3 is TGTGTCAGTACTGCAGGGGGCACAGATACGCAGTATTTT. It translates to CVSTAGGTDTQYF. The chain uses TRBV19 and TRBJ2-3, with a possible D match to TRBD1 (6 bases). CDR3 length: 13 residues. Germline values: CDR1 LNHDA, CDR2 SQIVND (reference sequence).

V usage is TRBV13 and J usage is TRBJ2-7; D perhaps matches TRBD2 (6 bases). The CDR3 has 16 amino acids. The germline V gene encodes CDR1 PRHDT and CDR2 FYEKMQ (reference sequence). V shed 0 bases and J shed 5 bases, with 17 bases lying between them. The CDR3 here is CASSLGHGGSGDEQYF. The CDR3 nucleotides are TGTGCCAGCAGCTTAGGCCACGGGGGATCAGGAGACGAGCAGTACTTC.

The chain combines TRBV7-9 with TRBJ2-5, with TRBD1 identical over 8 bases. The J call may be wrong; the DNA end is better matched by TRBJ2-7. The CDR3 totals 14 residues. The germline gives CDR1 SEHNR, CDR2 FQNEAQ (reference sequence). CDR3 nucleotide sequence: TGTGCCAGCAGCTCCGGACAGGGATCGGGCGAGCAGTACTTC. Protein product: CASSSGQGSGEQYF.

The chain employs TRBV5-1 and TRBJ2-7, with no clear D. The V gene's germline CDR1 is SGHRS and CDR2 YFSETQ. Between the trimmed V and J ends, which lost 0 bases and 3 bases, there was a span of 7 bases. This CDR3 is built from 13 residues. The CDR3 loop is CASSLVTDYEQYF. CDR3 coding DNA: TGCGCCAGCAGCTTGGTTACAGACTACGAGCAGTACTTC.

The chain is built from TRBV5-4 and TRBJ2-2, with D hard to call. The CDR3 is 15 amino acids. V was trimmed by 0 bases and J by 4 bases, leaving 10 bases between them. CDR1 is SGHNT, CDR2 YYREEE, per germline (reference sequence). CDR3 bases: TGTGCCAGCAGCTTGGAATCTAGGAGCACCGGGGAGCTGTTTTTT. It is translated as CASSLESRSTGELFF.

The chain has TRBV18 and TRBJ2-2; 8 bases agree with TRBD2. The V and J ends lost 4 bases and 3 bases, in that order; junction bases with no gene match: 13. Germline loops: CDR1 KGHSH, CDR2 LQKENI. The CDR3 is made up of 18 amino acids. Written as DNA, the CDR3 is TGTGCCAGCTCACAGGCCATAGGCGCAGCGGGGGACACCGGGGAGCTGTTTTTT. Translating gives CASSQAIGAAGDTGELFF.

J is TRBJ2-2 and V is TRBV5-1; a possible D gene is TRBD1 (8 bases). Germline V lookup: CDR1 SGHRS, CDR2 YFSETQ. V lost 3 bases and J 1 base, leaving 16 bases between the germline ends. There are 17 residues in the CDR3. DNA of the CDR3: TGCGCCAGCAGCTACACAGGGGGGGCCTTGAACACCGGGGAGCTGTTTTTT. Its protein product is CASSYTGGALNTGELFF.

V usage is TRBV18 and J usage is TRBJ2-5; D not resolved. This CDR3 has 14 residues. Between the trimmed V and J ends, which lost 3 bases and 0 bases, there was a span of 8 bases. Germline loops: CDR1 KGHSH, CDR2 LQKENI. CDR3 nucleotide sequence: TGTGCCAGCTCACCCACCAACAACCAAGAGACCCAGTACTTC. Amino acids: CASSPTNNQETQYF.

To note about this clone: Mismatch with germline at one junction end may stem from a read error. V gene TRBV6-6 combines with J gene TRBJ2-7; D possibly corresponds to TRBD1 (6 bases). The CDR3 spans 12 residues. The germline CDR1 and CDR2 sequences are MNHNY and SVGAGI (reference sequence). CDR3 protein: CASSRQGHPSDF. In nucleotides, the CDR3 is TGTGCCAGCAGTCGCCAGGGACACCCGTCGGACTTC.